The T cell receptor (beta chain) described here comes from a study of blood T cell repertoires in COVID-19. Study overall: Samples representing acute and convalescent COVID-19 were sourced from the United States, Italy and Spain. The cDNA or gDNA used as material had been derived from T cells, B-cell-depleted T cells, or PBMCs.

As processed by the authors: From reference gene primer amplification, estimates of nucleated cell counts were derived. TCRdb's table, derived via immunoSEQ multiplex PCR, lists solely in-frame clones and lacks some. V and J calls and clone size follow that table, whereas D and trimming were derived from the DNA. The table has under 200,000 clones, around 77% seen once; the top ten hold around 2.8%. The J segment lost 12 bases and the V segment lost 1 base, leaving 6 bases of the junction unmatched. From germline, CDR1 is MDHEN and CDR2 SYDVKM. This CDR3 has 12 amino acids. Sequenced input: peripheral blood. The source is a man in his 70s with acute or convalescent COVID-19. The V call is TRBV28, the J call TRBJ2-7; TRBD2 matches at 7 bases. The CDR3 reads CASSLFSGRTYF. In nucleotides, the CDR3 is TGTGCCAGCAGTTTATTTTCCGGGAGGACGTACTTC.